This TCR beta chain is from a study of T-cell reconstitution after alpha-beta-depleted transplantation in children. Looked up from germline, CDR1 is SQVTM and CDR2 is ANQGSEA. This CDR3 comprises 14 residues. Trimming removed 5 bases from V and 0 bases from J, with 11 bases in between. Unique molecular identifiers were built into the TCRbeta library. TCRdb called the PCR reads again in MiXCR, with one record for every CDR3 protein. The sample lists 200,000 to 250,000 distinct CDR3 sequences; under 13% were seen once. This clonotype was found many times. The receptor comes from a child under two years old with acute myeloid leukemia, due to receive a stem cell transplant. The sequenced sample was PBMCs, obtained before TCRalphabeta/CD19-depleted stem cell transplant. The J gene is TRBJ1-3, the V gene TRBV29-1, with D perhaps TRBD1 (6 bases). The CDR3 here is CSVSTGSSGNTIYF. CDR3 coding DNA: TGCAGCGTTTCCACAGGGAGCTCTGGAAACACCATATATTTT.